Listed here are 12 T cell receptor beta chains from one sample, sequenced in a study of Graves' ophthalmopathy and Graves' hyperthyroidism. Amplification of the TCR beta CDR3 regions used RNA transcripts (as template). The library came from an HTBI-primed first-round RT-PCR and a second-round multiplex PCR. TCRdb analysed the multiplex PCR reads with MiXCR anew, one entry per CDR3 protein. The sample shows about 220,000 distinct CDR3 sequences, roughly 21% of them seen only once. The sequenced sample was peripheral blood. The origin of the receptors is a woman in her forties or fifties with Graves' ophthalmopathy.

This clonotype was seen repeatedly, ten times or more. The V gene is TRBV24-1, the J gene TRBJ1-5; TRBD1 matches at 7 bases. The CDR3 has 21 residues. CDR1 and CDR2 from the germline V gene are KGHDR and SFDVKD. V dropped 5 bases and J dropped 2; count of bases not matched to a gene: 23. The CDR3 region has the DNA TGTGCCACCAGTGTCCCGGGGCGAGCTCCGGGACAGCGTTTTGGCAATCAGCCCCAGCATTTT. This encodes CATSVPGRAPGQRFGNQPQHF.

The rearrangement links TRBV29-1 to TRBJ1-2, with D perhaps matching TRBD1 (5 bases). The CDR3 is made up of 13 amino acids. With 3 bases removed from V and 7 bases from J, the gap between germline ends came to 15 bases. Germline CDR1 reads SQVTM; CDR2 reads ANQGSEA. This CDR3 is CSVEGAGSRGYTF. The CDR3 bases are TGCAGCGTTGAGGGAGCAGGGAGTCGTGGCTACACCTTC.

The gene calls are TRBV12-3 or TRBV12-4 and TRBJ1-2; no reliable D call. The CDR3 runs to 12 residues. V lost 10 bases and J 4 bases, leaving 13 bases between the germline ends. This CDR3 is CANPTEVYGYTF. The CDR3 coding sequence is TGTGCCAATCCGACGGAGGTCTATGGCTACACCTTC.

The sample holds a few counts of this clonotype. The V and J genes are TRBV27 and TRBJ1-2; 7 positions agree with TRBD1. This CDR3 region has 15 residues. Germline V gives CDR1 MNHEY, CDR2 SMNVEV (reference sequence). The junction had 10 bases not matched to a gene; V was cut back by 5 bases and J by 4 bases. The CDR3 is CASSRPGTAFYGYTF. The CDR3 DNA follows: TGTGCCAGCAGTAGACCCGGGACAGCCTTCTATGGCTACACCTTC.

This clonotype was seen repeatedly, ten times or more. V usage is TRBV20-1 and J usage is TRBJ2-7; the match to TRBD1 covers 7 bases. The V gene end was trimmed by 2 bases and the J gene end by 3 bases; junction bases not matched to a gene: 10. CDR3 length: 15 residues. The germline gives CDR1 DFQATT, CDR2 SNEGSKA (reference sequence). The CDR3 is CSARIPGGRSYEQYF. The CDR3, as DNA: TGCAGTGCTAGAATACCAGGGGGACGCAGCTACGAGCAGTACTTC.

This clonotype was recorded many times. The V and J genes are TRBV6-1 and TRBJ2-7, with TRBD2 matching over 9 bases. This CDR3 contains 13 residues. The germline CDR1 and CDR2 sequences are MNHNS and SASEGT. Trimming at V came to 1 base and at J to 5 bases, leaving 0 bases not matched to a gene. The CDR3 nucleotides are TGTGCCAGCAGTGAAGGACTAGCGGACGAGCAGTACTTC. Protein product: CASSEGLADEQYF.

This clonotype was seen ten or more times. This chain links TRBV7-2 with TRBJ2-5; 14 bases align to TRBD2. The V and J ends lost 5 bases and 7 bases, in that order; junction bases with no gene match: 3. The V gene's germline CDR1 is SGHTA and CDR2 FQGNSA. This CDR3 is built from 14 residues. As DNA, the CDR3 is TGTGCCAGCAGCGAGACTAGCGGGAGGGGGACCCAGTACTTC. Residues: CASSETSGRGTQYF.

This clonotype was counted ten times or more. The chain is built from TRBV12-3 or TRBV12-4 and TRBJ1-1, with 12 bases that match TRBD1. J lost 7 bases, V lost 3 bases, and 3 bases had no gene match. CDR3 length: 14 amino acids. CDR3 nucleotides: TGTGCCAGCAGTTTGGGACAGGGGGCTGGTGAAGCTTTCTTT. It translates to CASSLGQGAGEAFF.

This clonotype occurred many times. The chain joins TRBV6-1 to TRBJ2-5; TRBD2 is a possible D gene (6 bases). Deletions cut 5 bases from V and 6 bases from J, with 13 bases between. The CDR3 covers 13 residues. The germline V gene encodes CDR1 MNHNS and CDR2 SASEGT. The CDR3 protein is CASSMGGRQTQYF. The CDR3 DNA is TGTGCCAGCAGTATGGGGGGTCGGCAGACCCAGTACTTC.

This clonotype was seen repeatedly, ten times or more. This sequence joins TRBV6-1 and TRBJ1-1; D possibly corresponds to TRBD1 (5 bases). This CDR3 contains 14 residues. The V gene's germline CDR1 is MNHNS and CDR2 SASEGT. V lost 2 bases, J lost 1 base, and 8 bases lay in between. The CDR3 region is CASSETQGNTEAFF. As DNA, the CDR3 is TGTGCCAGCAGTGAAACGCAGGGGAACACTGAAGCTTTCTTT.

Many counts were recorded for this clonotype. The chain uses TRBV27 and TRBJ1-1; possible D gene TRBD1, 6 bases. This CDR3 region has 15 residues. V lost 2 bases and J 6 bases, leaving 16 bases between the germline ends. In germline, CDR1 is MNHEY, CDR2 SMNVEV (reference sequence). The CDR3 sequence: CASSLRWQGNAEAFF. CDR3 sequence (DNA): TGTGCCAGCAGTTTACGATGGCAGGGGAATGCTGAAGCTTTCTTT.

This clonotype was recorded many times. In DNA, the CDR3 is TGCAGTGCTACCGCTGGGTGGAAGACCCCCCGGGAGACCCAGTACTTC. Translation gives CSATAGWKTPRETQYF. The chain employs TRBV20-1 and TRBJ2-5; D is unclear. With 4 bases removed from V and 5 bases from J, the gap between germline ends came to 23 bases. The V gene's germline CDR1 is DFQATT and CDR2 SNEGSKA (reference sequence). CDR3 length equals 16 residues.